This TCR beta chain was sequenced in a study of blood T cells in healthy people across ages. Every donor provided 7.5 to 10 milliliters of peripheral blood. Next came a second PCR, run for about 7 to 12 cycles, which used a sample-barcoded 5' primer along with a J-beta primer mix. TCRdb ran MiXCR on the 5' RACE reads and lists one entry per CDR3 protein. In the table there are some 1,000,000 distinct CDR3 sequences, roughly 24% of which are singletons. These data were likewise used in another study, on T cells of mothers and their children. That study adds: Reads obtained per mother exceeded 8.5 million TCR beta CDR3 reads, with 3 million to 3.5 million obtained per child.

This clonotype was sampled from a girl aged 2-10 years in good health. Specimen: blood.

For the CDR3, the DNA is TGTGCCAGCAGCTTAGCTTTTGACAGTTACTCTGGAAACACCATATATTTT. This encodes CASSLAFDSYSGNTIYF. The chain links TRBV7-2 to TRBJ1-3; D is perhaps TRBD1 (5 bases). The CDR3 length is 17 residues. Germline CDR1 SGHTA, CDR2 FQGNSA. The germline V and J ends were trimmed by 0 bases and 0 bases, with 12 bases remaining between them.